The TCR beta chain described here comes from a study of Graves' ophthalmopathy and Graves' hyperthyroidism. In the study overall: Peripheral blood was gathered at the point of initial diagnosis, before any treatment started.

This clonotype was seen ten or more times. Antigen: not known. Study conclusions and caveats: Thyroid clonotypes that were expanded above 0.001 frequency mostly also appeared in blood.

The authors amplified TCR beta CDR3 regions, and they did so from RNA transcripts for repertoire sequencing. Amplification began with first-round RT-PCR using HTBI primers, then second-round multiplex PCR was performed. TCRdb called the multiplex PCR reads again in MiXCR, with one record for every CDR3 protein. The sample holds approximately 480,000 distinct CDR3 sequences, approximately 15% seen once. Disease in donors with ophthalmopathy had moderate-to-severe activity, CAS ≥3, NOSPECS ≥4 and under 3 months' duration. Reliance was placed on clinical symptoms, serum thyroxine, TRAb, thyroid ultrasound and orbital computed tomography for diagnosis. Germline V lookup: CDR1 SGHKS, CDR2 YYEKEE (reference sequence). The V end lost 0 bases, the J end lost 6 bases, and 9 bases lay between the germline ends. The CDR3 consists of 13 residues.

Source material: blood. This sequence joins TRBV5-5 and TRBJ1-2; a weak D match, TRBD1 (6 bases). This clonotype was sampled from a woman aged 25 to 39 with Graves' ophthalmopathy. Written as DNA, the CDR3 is TGTGCCAGCAGCTTGGTTTCAGGGGATGGCTACACCTTC. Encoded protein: CASSLVSGDGYTF.